These 23 T cell receptor beta chains were sequenced from one sample in a study of blood T cell repertoires in COVID-19. Some clones are missing from TCRdb's copy, which holds only in-frame ones; the method was immunoSEQ multiplex PCR. This table holds some 390,000 clones, 85% to 90% found once. The sequenced sample consisted of PBMCs or T cells enriched from blood (not recorded which). The receptors shown here come from a man younger than 40 who had recovered from COVID-19.

The V gene is TRBV25-1, the J gene TRBJ1-1; no clear D gene. Deletions cut 1 base from V and 2 bases from J, with 8 bases between. The CDR3 is made up of 14 amino acids. Germline V gene sequence: CDR1 MGHDK, CDR2 SYGVNS. The CDR3 reads CASSEWEENTEAFF. CDR3 DNA: TGTGCCAGCAGTGAATGGGAGGAAAACACTGAAGCTTTCTTT.

This clone was detected once. V and J are TRBV28 and TRBJ2-2; 10 bases agree with TRBD1. Germline V gene lookup returns CDR1 MDHEN and CDR2 SYDVKM. CDR3 length equals 16 residues. The junction had 7 bases not matched to a gene; V was cut back by 5 bases and J by 4 bases. For the CDR3, the DNA is TGTGCCAGCAGTCCCCGGGACAGGGGATCCACCGGGGAGCTGTTTTTT. This translates into CASSPRDRGSTGELFF.

CDR3 in amino acids: CASSPRYPGDEKLFF. As DNA, the CDR3 is TGTGCCAGCAGTCCTCGATACCCGGGAGATGAAAAACTGTTTTTT. The chain recombines TRBV27 with TRBJ1-4; D is undetermined. CDR1 and CDR2 from the germline V gene are MNHEY and SMNVEV (reference sequence). There are 15 residues in the CDR3. Trimming cost V 5 bases and J 6 bases, with 16 bases left between them. Together with reference TRBV27 and TRBJ1-4, the CDR3 gives the full variable domain: EAQVTQNPRYLITVTGKKLTVTCSQNMNHEYMSWYRQDPGLGLRQIYYSMNVEVTDKGDVPEGYKVSRKEKRNFPLILESPSPNQTSLYFCASSPRYPGDEKLFFGSGTQLSVL.

V usage is TRBV14 and J usage is TRBJ2-7; 8 nucleotides agree with TRBD1. The V gene's germline CDR1 is SGHDN and CDR2 FVKESK. This CDR3 is built from 17 residues. Trimming cost V 3 bases and J 7 bases; bases outside gene matches: 17. The CDR3 bases are TGTGCCAGCAGCCAGACCACGGGGACAGGTTTCGTGCGGGAGCAGTACTTC. It translates to CASSQTTGTGFVREQYF.

CDR3 DNA: TGTGCCAGCAGTTTATCCCGGGACAGCTCCTACGAGCAGTACTTC. Its translation is CASSLSRDSSYEQYF. The J gene is TRBJ2-7, the V gene TRBV28; 7 bases map to TRBD1. This CDR3 has 15 amino acids. Germline V lookup: CDR1 MDHEN, CDR2 SYDVKM. V shed 1 base, J shed 0 bases, and the junction held 3 bases outside the gene matches.

The V and J genes are TRBV18 and TRBJ2-1; D unresolved. Trimming pared 6 bases from V and 5 bases from J, leaving 14 bases between. The CDR3 totals 14 residues. In germline, CDR1 is KGHSH, CDR2 LQKENI. The CDR3 is CASSPASKNNEQFF. The CDR3 DNA sequence: TGTGCCAGCTCCCCTGCGTCCAAAAACAATGAGCAGTTCTTC.

The chain carries TRBV4-1 and TRBJ2-5, with 7 bases matching TRBD1. Germline-derived CDR1 and CDR2 are MGHRA and YSYEKL. V was clipped by 1 base and J by 2 bases; unmatched bases: 7. The CDR3 length is 16 residues. CDR3 loop: CASSQVLGGLQETQYF. CDR3 nucleotide sequence: TGCGCCAGCAGCCAAGTCCTAGGGGGCTTACAAGAGACCCAGTACTTC.

J is TRBJ1-1 and V is TRBV7-6; D ambiguous. The CDR3 has 12 amino acids. Trimming removed 2 bases from V and 4 bases from J, with 5 bases in between. Germline V CDR1 and CDR2: SGHVS, FNYEAQ. The CDR3 bases are TGTGCCAGCAGCTTAACCAGCACTGAAGCTTTCTTT. Residues: CASSLTSTEAFF.

The CDR3 nucleotides read TGCGCCAGCAGCCCGACACCAGGCCAAGAGACCCAGTACTTC. It yields the protein CASSPTPGQETQYF. The gene calls are TRBV5-1 and TRBJ2-5; no clear D gene. The ends were cut back, 4 bases at V and 1 base at J, with 11 bases in the middle. The length of the CDR3 is 14 residues. The V gene's germline CDR1 is SGHRS and CDR2 YFSETQ.

The chain is built from TRBV5-1 and TRBJ1-1; a weak D match, TRBD1 (6 bases). V lost 10 bases to trimming and J lost 5 bases, with 24 bases between them. This CDR3 is built from 15 residues. The germline CDR1 and CDR2 sequences are SGHRS and YFSETQ. As DNA, the CDR3 is TGCGCCTGCCAGGTGGGCAGGGGTATGGGGACTGAAGCTTTCTTT. Amino acids: CACQVGRGMGTEAFF. The full variable domain, in which reference TRBV5-1 and TRBJ1-1 provide the parts outside the CDR3, is KAGVTQTPRYLIKTRGQQVTLSCSPISGHRSVSWYQQTPGQGLQFLFEYFSETQRNKGNFPGRFSGRQFSNSRSEMNVSTLELGDSALYLCACQVGRGMGTEAFFGQGTRLTVV.

V usage is TRBV5-1 and J usage is TRBJ2-2; D not resolved. The ends were cut back, 1 base at V and 7 bases at J, with 5 bases in the middle. The length of the CDR3 is 12 residues. Per germline, CDR1 SGHRS and CDR2 YFSETQ. This CDR3 reads CASSLRGGELFF. The CDR3 DNA reads TGCGCCAGCAGCTTGAGAGGCGGGGAGCTGTTTTTT.

In its sample, this clone was seen once. The genes are TRBV7-9 and TRBJ1-5, with D unresolved. The CDR3 extends over 13 amino acids. Between the trimmed V and J ends, which lost 5 bases and 6 bases, there was a span of 11 bases. From germline, CDR1 is SEHNR and CDR2 FQNEAQ (reference sequence). CDR3 loop: CASSREGSQPQHF. DNA of the CDR3: TGTGCCAGCAGCCGGGAGGGTAGTCAGCCCCAGCATTTT. Using reference TRBV7-9 and TRBJ1-5 for the parts outside the CDR3, the full variable domain is DTGVSQNPRHKITKRGQNVTFRCDPISEHNRLYWYRQTLGQGPEFLTYFQNEAQLEKSRLLSDRFSAERPKGSFSTLEIQRTEQGDSAMYLCASSREGSQPQHFGDGTRLSIL.

The CDR3 bases are TGTGCCAGCAGAAGCGGTTCGTTAAACACTGAAGCTTTCTTT. It specifies CASRSGSLNTEAFF. The V call is TRBV6-5, the J call TRBJ1-1; no firm D call. CDR3 length equals 14 residues. The V and J ends lost 6 bases and 2 bases respectively, with 13 bases between them. CDR1 MNHEY and CDR2 SVGAGI come from the germline V gene.

J is TRBJ2-5 and V is TRBV7-9, with 7 bases lining up with TRBD2. The V segment lost 2 bases and the J segment 5 bases; nucleotides outside the gene matches: 11. Germline CDR1 is SEHNR and CDR2 is FQNEAQ (reference sequence). CDR3 size: 16 residues. CDR3 DNA: TGTGCCAGCAGCTTAAAAGACCCGGGAGGAAGGGAGACCCAGTACTTC. Translating gives CASSLKDPGGRETQYF.

V gene TRBV3-1 (or the pseudogene TRBV3-2) combines with J gene TRBJ1-1, with D perhaps TRBD1 (6 bases). CDR3 length: 16 amino acids. Trimming cost V 0 bases and J 1 base, with 12 bases left between them. Germline V CDR1 and CDR2: LGHDT, YNNKEL (reference sequence). The DNA of the CDR3 is TGTGCCAGCAGCCAAGAGGTAGGGGGTTGGAACACTGAAGCTTTCTTT. Translated: CASSQEVGGWNTEAFF.

The chain recombines TRBV11-2 with TRBJ2-1, with TRBD2 matching 10 bases. Germline V gene lookup returns CDR1 SGHAT and CDR2 FQNNGV. The CDR3 consists of 15 residues. J lost 9 bases, V lost 3 bases, and 8 bases had no gene match. DNA for the CDR3: TGTGCCAGCAGCTTCCTGGGGGTAGCGGGAGGTGAGCAGTTCTTC. The encoded protein is CASSFLGVAGGEQFF.

The rearrangement links TRBV19 to TRBJ1-4, with D uncertain. Trimming shortened V by 5 bases and J by 7 bases, and 11 bases separated the two germline ends. Looked up from germline, CDR1 is LNHDA and CDR2 is SQIVND (reference sequence). The CDR3 sequence is 13 residues long. The CDR3 here is CASSLQPGEKLFF. In nucleotides, the CDR3 is TGTGCCAGTAGTTTGCAGCCGGGTGAAAAACTGTTTTTT.

The chain has TRBV4-1 and TRBJ2-2; D gene ambiguous. V lost 1 base and J lost 7, with 16 bases in between. CDR3 length: 16 amino acids. CDR1 and CDR2 from the germline V gene are MGHRA and YSYEKL. CDR3 DNA sequence: TGCGCCAGCAGCCAAGTAGTCCGTCTAACGGGCGGGGAGCTGTTTTTT. It codes for CASSQVVRLTGGELFF.

The chain recombines TRBV2 with TRBJ2-1, with 8 bases lining up with TRBD2. Germline CDR1 reads SNHLY; CDR2 reads FYNNEI. The CDR3 sequence is 15 residues long. The V and J ends lost 6 bases and 8 bases, in that order; junction bases with no gene match: 12. The CDR3 region has the DNA TGTGCCAGCAGCGGGGGCGGGACTAGAGGCTATGAGCAGTTCTTC. Protein product: CASSGGGTRGYEQFF.

The gene calls are TRBV11-2 and TRBJ2-4, with 8 nucleotides matching TRBD2. The V segment lost 7 bases and the J segment 3 bases; nucleotides outside the gene matches: 5. Germline V gene lookup returns CDR1 SGHAT and CDR2 FQNNGV. CDR3 size: 14 residues. The chain's CDR3 is CASNPAGVKNIQYF. CDR3 in DNA: TGTGCCAGCAATCCAGCGGGAGTCAAAAACATTCAGTACTTC.

The chain carries TRBV28 and TRBJ1-5; maybe TRBD1 (6 bases). Trimming shortened V by 5 bases and J by 7 bases, and 24 bases separated the two germline ends. Germline V CDR1 and CDR2: MDHEN, SYDVKM. CDR3 length: 17 amino acids. The CDR3 DNA reads as TGTGCCAGCAGTGATCCACAGGGAAGAGTCGCAAGCCAGCCCCAGCATTTT. Translating gives CASSDPQGRVASQPQHF.

This rearrangement joins TRBV3-1 (or the pseudogene TRBV3-2) to TRBJ2-2; 7 bases line up with TRBD1. The junction had 6 bases not matched to a gene; V was cut back by 6 bases and J by 2 bases. The CDR3 totals 15 residues. The germline V gene has CDR1 LGHDT and CDR2 YNNKEL (reference sequence). DNA for the CDR3: TGTGCCAGCAGACTGGGGACAGCAAACACCGGGGAGCTGTTTTTT. Encoded protein: CASRLGTANTGELFF.

This chain connects TRBV5-1 to TRBJ2-5, with TRBD1 as a possible D gene (6 bases). V was trimmed by 1 base and J by 13 bases, leaving 26 bases between them. Germline CDR1 SGHRS, CDR2 YFSETQ. The CDR3 totals 16 residues. The CDR3 spells CASSLPLTGFEGEWYF. As DNA, the CDR3 is TGCGCCAGCAGCTTGCCTCTAACAGGGTTTGAGGGGGAATGGTACTTC.